This T cell receptor beta chain comes out of a study of CD8+CD57+ T cells in acquired aplastic anemia. Study-wide context: CD4+ and CD8+ cells, once sorted, gave DNA averaging roughly 3.4 ug.

By flow cytometry, patients selected for sequencing had shown an expansion of CD8+CD57+ cells. Untreated patients provided the blood samples, with no therapy given before sampling. Germline V gene lookup returns CDR1 MRHNA and CDR2 SNTAGT. The CDR3 covers 14 residues. Unmatched junction bases numbered 5, after V lost 4 bases and J lost 4 bases. Genomic DNA, the template, was used for profiling of the TCR beta VDJ and CDR3. One entry per CDR3 protein results from TCRdb running MiXCR on the reads. The sample has some 150,000 distinct CDR3 sequences, 70% to 80% seen once. The sequence came from a human donor with aplastic anemia. The sequencing input was sorted CD4+, CD8+, or CD8+CD57+ T cells (not recorded which) from PBMCs. The V call is TRBV6-4, the J call TRBJ1-2, with 8 bases lining up with TRBD1. The CDR3 nucleotides are TGTGCCAGCAGTGGGGCAGGGGGCGGCTATGGCTACACCTTC. It translates to CASSGAGGGYGYTF.